This TCR beta chain was retrieved from a study of T cells in Graves' hyperthyroidism and ophthalmopathy. V gave up 5 bases and J gave up 2 bases; unmatched junction bases: 8. Germline V CDR1 and CDR2: MNHEY, SMNVEV (reference sequence). This CDR3 has 17 amino acids. Researchers amplified the TCR beta CDR3 regions from RNA transcripts. HTBI primers were used for first-round RT-PCR of the TCR CDR3. One entry per CDR3 protein, called by TCRdb with MiXCR from the multiplex PCR reads. The table shows hundreds of thousands of distinct CDR3 sequences, with 14% to 15% occurring only once. Sequencing used blood. This chain joins TRBV27 and TRBJ2-1, with 11 bases matching TRBD2. The receptor was derived from a man between 18 and 29 years old with Graves' ophthalmopathy. CDR3 nucleotides: TGTGCCAGCAGTCTGAGGGGTAGCGGGAGGGCCTACAATGAGCAGTTCTTC. Protein sequence: CASSLRGSGRAYNEQFF.